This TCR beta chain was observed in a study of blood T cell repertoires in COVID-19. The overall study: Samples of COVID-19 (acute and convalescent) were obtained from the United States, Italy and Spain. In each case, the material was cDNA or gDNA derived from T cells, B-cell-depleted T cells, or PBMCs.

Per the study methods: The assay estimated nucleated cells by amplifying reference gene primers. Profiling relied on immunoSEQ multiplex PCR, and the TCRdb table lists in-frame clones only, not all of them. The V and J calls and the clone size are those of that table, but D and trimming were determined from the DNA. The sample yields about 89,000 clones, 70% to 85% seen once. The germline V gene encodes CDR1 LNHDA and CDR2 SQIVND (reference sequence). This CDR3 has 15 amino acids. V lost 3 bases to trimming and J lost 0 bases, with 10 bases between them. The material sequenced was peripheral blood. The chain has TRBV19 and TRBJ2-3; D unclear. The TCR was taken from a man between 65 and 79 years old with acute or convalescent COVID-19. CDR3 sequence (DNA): TGTGCCAGTAGTATCGGCAGGTTAAGCACAGATACGCAGTATTTT. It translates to CASSIGRLSTDTQYF.